This T cell receptor beta chain stems from a study of cytomegalovirus exposure and HLA in healthy donors. The study, taken as a whole, reports: Analysis was performed later, and it showed HLA-associated TCR beta chains to be more clonally expanded than equally common others. In a later analysis, HLA-C alleles had the fewest associated TCRs, DRB1 alleles the most. An ancestry cluster, one associated with Asian ancestry, reportedly showed fewer N-insertions than the 666-donor mean in a later analysis. The later analysis indicated that the majority of CMV-associated TCR beta chains appeared HLA-restricted.

A multiplex PCR was run with 60 Vbeta primers and 13 Jbeta primers. Libraries were prepared by immunoSEQ multiplex PCR; TCRdb keeps only in-frame clonotypes and omits some of them. The repertoire table contains 100,000 to 150,000 clones. Germline V CDR1 and CDR2: SGHVS, FQNEAQ. The CDR3 sequence is 14 residues long. Between the trimmed V and J ends, which lost 6 bases and 1 base, there was a span of 12 bases. As for this clone: What it recognizes is unknown.

The source of this sequence is a middle-aged woman in good health and CMV-seropositive. The gene calls are TRBV7-8 and TRBJ1-1; maybe TRBD1 (6 bases). Material: PBMCs. CDR3 bases: TGTGCCAGCAGGAACAGGGAGGGGAACACTGAAGCTTTCTTT. This codes for CASRNREGNTEAFF.